The 29 T cell receptor beta chains reported below all come from one sample, sequenced in a study of T cell changes during pregnancy in multiple sclerosis. TCRdb keeps only in-frame clones here, not all; method: immunoSEQ multiplex PCR. The data hold about 61,000 clones, with approximately 90% observed a single time. The specimen comprised peripheral blood, sampled in the first trimester of pregnancy. The receptor set was obtained from a female donor in good health, enrolled as a control in a pregnancy study.

This rearrangement joins TRBV27 to TRBJ1-4, with no clear D. V lost 8 bases to trimming and J lost 10 bases, with 11 bases between them. The CDR3 loop spans 11 amino acids. Germline V gene sequence: CDR1 MNHEY, CDR2 SMNVEV (reference sequence). CDR3 loop: CASFDGGKLFF. The CDR3 DNA reads TGTGCCAGCTTTGACGGAGGAAAACTGTTTTTT.

The rearrangement uses TRBV2 and TRBJ2-7, with 11 bases matching TRBD1. Per the germline V gene, CDR1 is SNHLY and CDR2 is FYNNEI. Trimming took 6 bases from V and 3 from J; bases not matched to a gene: 7. The CDR3 loop spans 15 amino acids. CDR3 bases: TGTGCCAGCAGGTGGGACAGGGGGGAAGTCTACGAGCAGTACTTC. The encoded protein is CASRWDRGEVYEQYF.

The V and J genes are TRBV23-1 and TRBJ1-5; D is possibly TRBD1 (5 bases). TRBV23-1 falls under the ORF class, with uncertain function. This CDR3 spans 14 amino acids. Trimming removed 3 bases from V and 2 bases from J, with 8 bases in between. CDR3 sequence: CASSQSGRNQPQHF. CDR3 bases: TGCGCCAGCAGTCAGTCAGGGCGCAATCAGCCCCAGCATTTT.

The chain has TRBV5-6 and TRBJ1-2, with a weak D call TRBD1 (5 bases). CDR1 and CDR2 from the germline V gene are SGHDT and YYEEEE. The CDR3 sequence is 13 residues long. V was cut by 1 base and J by 8 bases, with 12 bases left in between. CDR3 nucleotide sequence: TGTGCCAGCAGCTTGTACGGGCCAGGGGGCTACACCTTC. Amino acids: CASSLYGPGGYTF.

In nucleotides, the CDR3 is TGTGCCAGCAGCCAAGATGCTGGGGGGGGCCTGGACACTGAAGCTTTCTTT. This gives the protein CASSQDAGGGLDTEAFF. The chain couples TRBV14 to TRBJ1-1; a weak D match, TRBD1 (6 bases). This CDR3 spans 17 amino acids. Trimming removed 0 bases at V and 3 bases at J, with 17 bases between. Germline CDR1 SGHDN, CDR2 FVKESK.

A few counts support this clone. The chain has TRBV18 and TRBJ1-1; D gene ambiguous. V lost 2 bases and J lost 3, with 7 bases in between. Germline CDR1 is KGHSH and CDR2 is LQKENI. The CDR3 covers 13 residues. In DNA form, the CDR3 reads TGTGCCAGCTCACCAGGGGAGCACACTGAAGCTTTCTTT. This codes for CASSPGEHTEAFF.

Written as DNA, the CDR3 is TGTGCCAGCAGCTTAGTGACAGGGGATACCGGGGAGCTGTTTTTT. Its protein product is CASSLVTGDTGELFF. The rearrangement joins TRBV11-2 to TRBJ2-2; 8 bases agree with TRBD1. V was pared by 1 base and J by 5 bases, with 3 bases of the junction left unmatched. The CDR3 consists of 15 residues. Germline CDR1 SGHAT, CDR2 FQNNGV.

The chain joins TRBV6-1 to TRBJ1-3; 7 nucleotides line up with TRBD1. The trim removed 6 bases at V and 4 bases at J, leaving 6 bases unmatched. The CDR3 extends over 14 amino acids. Germline assignment: CDR1 MNHNS and CDR2 SASEGT. Here the CDR3 reads CASSEDRSGNTIYF. The CDR3 DNA reads TGTGCCAGCAGCGAGGACAGGTCGGGAAACACCATATATTTT.

The chain links TRBV5-1 to TRBJ2-7, with 10 bases lining up with TRBD2. The trim removed 2 bases at V and 4 bases at J, leaving 6 bases unmatched. The CDR3 spans 15 residues. Germline V gene lookup returns CDR1 SGHRS and CDR2 YFSETQ. CDR3 region: CASSFGSGGAYEQYF. The CDR3 region has the DNA TGCGCCAGCAGCTTTGGGAGCGGGGGGGCTTACGAGCAGTACTTC.

The chain joins TRBV5-4 to TRBJ2-5; 7 nucleotides line up with TRBD1. This CDR3 comprises 14 residues. Trimming cost V 4 bases and J 2 bases; bases outside gene matches: 5. In germline, CDR1 is SGHNT, CDR2 YYREEE (reference sequence). CDR3 in DNA: TGTGCCAGCAGCCCGGGGACAGATCAAGAGACCCAGTACTTC. Protein: CASSPGTDQETQYF.

The genes are TRBV30 and TRBJ2-1; 13 bases match TRBD2. The CDR3 length is 15 residues. The junction had 7 bases not matched to a gene; V was cut back by 2 bases and J by 9 bases. Germline assignment: CDR1 GTSNPN and CDR2 SVGIG (reference sequence). The CDR3 DNA is TGTGCCTGGAGTAGAACTAGCGGGGGGGTTGGTGAGCAGTTCTTC. Protein product: CAWSRTSGGVGEQFF.

This clone was seen a few times. The chain has TRBV9 and TRBJ1-4; 9 bases line up with TRBD1. Germline values: CDR1 SGDLS, CDR2 YYNGEE. V trimming: 0 bases; J trimming: 8 bases; junction bases outside the gene matches: 5. CDR3 length equals 15 residues. The CDR3 spells CASSVAAGQGEKLFF. The CDR3 DNA reads as TGTGCCAGCAGCGTAGCAGCGGGACAGGGAGAAAAACTGTTTTTT.

This clone was seen just once. This chain connects TRBV6-5 to TRBJ1-1; D not certain. The V end lost 2 bases, the J end lost 0 bases, and 13 bases lay between the germline ends. The CDR3 runs 16 residues. Germline CDR1 is MNHEY and CDR2 is SVGAGI. CDR3 in amino acids: CASSYHSSPMNTEAFF. Here the CDR3 DNA reads TGTGCCAGCAGTTACCATTCCTCCCCTATGAACACTGAAGCTTTCTTT.

This rearrangement joins TRBV7-9 to TRBJ1-5; D is ambiguous. The germline gives CDR1 SEHNR, CDR2 FQNEAQ (reference sequence). Trimming removed 0 bases from V and 1 base from J, with 7 bases in between. CDR3 length: 15 residues. CDR3 region: CASSLAQSSNQPQHF. The CDR3 DNA sequence: TGTGCCAGCAGCTTAGCACAGAGCAGCAATCAGCCCCAGCATTTT. Together with reference TRBV7-9 and TRBJ1-5, the CDR3 gives the full variable domain: DTGVSQNPRHKITKRGQNVTFRCDPISEHNRLYWYRQTLGQGPEFLTYFQNEAQLEKSRLLSDRFSAERPKGSFSTLEIQRTEQGDSAMYLCASSLAQSSNQPQHFGDGTRLSIL.

The chain joins TRBV7-9 to TRBJ2-1, with 7 bases matching TRBD1. The junction had 16 bases not matched to a gene; V was cut back by 5 bases and J by 0 bases. CDR1 is SEHNR and CDR2 is FQNEAQ in the germline V gene (reference sequence). The CDR3 is made up of 19 amino acids. CDR3 sequence reads: CASSPRTGGTFGSYNEQFF. In nucleotides, the CDR3 is TGTGCCAGCAGCCCTAGGACAGGCGGCACGTTCGGCTCCTACAATGAGCAGTTCTTC.

The V and J genes are TRBV5-4 and TRBJ2-7; 7 bases agree with TRBD2. Losses at the gene ends were 9 bases for V and 3 bases for J; bases not matched to a gene: 9. The CDR3 is 13 amino acids. CDR1 and CDR2 (germline): SGHNT, YYREEE (reference sequence). Here the CDR3 DNA reads TGTGCCACCCGGGTGGGGGGGATCTACGAGCAGTACTTC. Translated: CATRVGGIYEQYF.

This chain uses TRBV11-2 with TRBJ2-5; TRBD2 matches 11 bases. With 4 bases clipped from V and 5 bases from J, the junction kept 12 bases outside the gene matches. The CDR3 sequence is 17 residues long. Looked up from germline, CDR1 is SGHAT and CDR2 is FQNNGV. CDR3 bases: TGTGCCAGCAGCTCGTTAATAGCGGGGGGGCCGGGGGAGACCCAGTACTTC. It yields the protein CASSSLIAGGPGETQYF.

CDR3 sequence (DNA): TGTGCCAGCAGTCGCGAAGTATCTCGGGAGCAGTTCTTC. Amino acids: CASSREVSREQFF. The V call is TRBV6-4, the J call TRBJ2-1; D uncertain. Germline loops: CDR1 MRHNA, CDR2 SNTAGT. The germline V and J ends were trimmed by 5 bases and 10 bases, with 15 bases remaining between them. There are 13 residues in the CDR3.

V gene TRBV25-1 combines with J gene TRBJ2-3, with D perhaps matching TRBD2 (6 bases). The CDR3 sequence is 14 residues long. Germline CDR1 is MGHDK and CDR2 is SYGVNS. V dropped 4 bases and J dropped 3 bases, with 11 bases sitting between them. This chain's CDR3 is CASSVPGGTDTQYF. The DNA of the CDR3 is TGTGCCAGCAGTGTCCCCGGGGGTACAGATACGCAGTATTTT. The full variable domain, with the rest looked up from reference TRBV25-1 and TRBJ2-3, is EADIYQTPRYLVIGTGKKITLECSQTMGHDKMYWYQQDPGMELHLIHYSYGVNSTEKGDLSSESTVSRIRTEHFPLTLESARPSHTSQYLCASSVPGGTDTQYFGPGTRLTVL.

The CDR3 coding sequence is TGCGCCAGCAGCCAAGCAGTTCCAGACAGGGGATTGAGGGAGCAGTACTTC. Its translation: CASSQAVPDRGLREQYF. The rearrangement joins TRBV4-1 to TRBJ2-7; the match to TRBD1 covers 8 bases. The CDR3 contains 17 residues. Germline CDR1 and CDR2: MGHRA and YSYEKL. Unmatched junction bases numbered 15, after V lost 1 base and J lost 7 bases.

The rearrangement links TRBV4-3 to TRBJ2-3, with 12 positions matching TRBD2. The CDR3 runs to 16 residues. V lost 3 bases and J lost 4; bases outside the gene matches: 5. Germline V gene data show CDR1 as LGHNA and CDR2 as YSLEER. CDR3 bases: TGCGCCAGCAGCCAGGAACTAGCGGGGGGCGCAGATACGCAGTATTTT. Residues: CASSQELAGGADTQYF.

The CDR3 loop reads CASSTTGSSSEAFF. The DNA for the CDR3 is TGTGCCAGTTCCACGACAGGGAGTTCGTCTGAAGCTTTCTTT. The genes are TRBV19 and TRBJ1-1; 7 nucleotides match TRBD1. V trimming: 8 bases; J trimming: 6 bases; junction bases outside the gene matches: 12. The CDR3 has 14 residues. Per the germline V gene, CDR1 is LNHDA and CDR2 is SQIVND (reference sequence).

V usage is TRBV5-6 and J usage is TRBJ2-1; TRBD2 agrees at 8 bases. Germline CDR1 SGHDT, CDR2 YYEEEE. V was pared by 0 bases and J by 12 bases, with 11 bases of the junction left unmatched. The CDR3 sequence is 15 residues long. The DNA of the CDR3 is TGTGCCAGCAGCTTGGGTGGGTCGGGGGGGCGTGGGCAGTTCTTC. Amino acid sequence: CASSLGGSGGRGQFF. The entire variable domain, with the rest obtained from reference TRBV5-6 and TRBJ2-1, is as follows: DAGVTQSPTHLIKTRGQQVTLRCSPKSGHDTVSWYQQALGQGPQFIFQYYEEEERQRGNFPDRFSGHQFPNYSSELNVNALLLGDSALYLCASSLGGSGGRGQFFGPGTRLTVL.

The chain has TRBV7-2 and TRBJ2-5; 10 nucleotides agree with TRBD2. The trim removed 6 bases at V and 5 bases at J, leaving 9 bases unmatched. CDR1 and CDR2 from the germline V gene are SGHTA and FQGNSA. The CDR3 has 15 amino acids. The CDR3 DNA follows: TGTGCCAGCAGACCTAGCGGGGGAAGAAGGGAGACCCAGTACTTC. It codes for CASRPSGGRRETQYF.

The chain uses TRBV7-8 and TRBJ2-7, with TRBD2 matching 12 bases. The CDR3 is made up of 16 amino acids. V trimming: 6 bases; J trimming: 3 bases; junction bases outside the gene matches: 9. Germline CDR1 reads SGHVS; CDR2 reads FQNEAQ. The CDR3 bases are TGTGCCAGCAGGGGTCCGGCGACTAGCGGGGGCTACGAGCAGTACTTC. It is translated as CASRGPATSGGYEQYF. The full variable domain, its missing parts supplied by reference TRBV7-8 and TRBJ2-7, is GAGVSQSPRYKVAKRGQDVALRCDPISGHVSLFWYQQALGQGPEFLTYFQNEAQLDKSGLPSDRFFAERPEGSVSTLKIQRTQQEDSAVYLCASRGPATSGGYEQYFGPGTRLTVT.

This chain links TRBV7-3 with TRBJ1-1; possible D gene TRBD1, 5 bases. V was pared by 5 bases and J by 2 bases, with 18 bases between. The germline gives CDR1 SGHTA, CDR2 FQGTGA. CDR3 length: 16 amino acids. CDR3 sequence reads: CASSALGGRINTEAFF. The CDR3 DNA sequence: TGTGCCAGCAGCGCCCTCGGGGGGAGAATAAACACTGAAGCTTTCTTT.

This clone has just one count. The chain uses TRBV2 and TRBJ2-7; weak D call: TRBD2 (5 bases). Per the germline V gene, CDR1 is SNHLY and CDR2 is FYNNEI. Trimming pared 6 bases from V and 5 bases from J, leaving 8 bases between. The CDR3 is 11 amino acids. The CDR3 here is CASSRTHEQYF. Here the CDR3 DNA reads TGTGCCAGCAGCCGGACTCACGAGCAGTACTTC.

The rearrangement uses TRBV27 and TRBJ1-6; weak D call: TRBD1 (6 bases). Trimming cost V 5 bases and J 6 bases, with 14 bases left between them. The CDR3 is made up of 15 amino acids. Germline V CDR1 and CDR2: MNHEY, SMNVEV (reference sequence). The CDR3 DNA sequence: TGTGCCAGCAGTCCGGGGGGCGGGGGTAATTCACCCCTCCACTTT. Translated, it gives CASSPGGGGNSPLHF.

This rearrangement joins TRBV19 to TRBJ1-1, with D unclear. The CDR3 spans 12 residues. Germline values: CDR1 LNHDA, CDR2 SQIVND (reference sequence). V dropped 2 bases and J dropped 4 bases, with 5 bases sitting between them. The CDR3: CASSIRSTEAFF. CDR3 coding DNA: TGTGCCAGTAGTATACGGTCCACTGAAGCTTTCTTT.